These 32 T cell receptor beta chains were all obtained from the same sample, sequenced in a study of spatial heterogeneity in lung cancer. Time point given: blood at routine non-recurrence follow-up after resection. The input material, whole RNA from tumor, nontumor lung or frozen PBMC, was sequenced unsorted. TCRdb reanalysed the 5' RACE reads using MiXCR and keeps one entry per CDR3 protein. This sample has 51,000 or so distinct CDR3 sequences, with more than 6.5% found just once. The sample in question was PBMCs, obtained at follow-up. The receptors derive from a female donor with early-stage non-small cell lung cancer.

The table lists this clonotype with a few counts. The chain is built from TRBV6-5 and TRBJ2-7; TRBD2 is a possible D gene (6 bases). Germline V gives CDR1 MNHEY, CDR2 SVGAGI. The CDR3 is made up of 15 amino acids. Between the trimmed V and J ends, which lost 0 bases and 5 bases, there was a span of 14 bases. CDR3 in amino acids: CASSYSLGREHEQYF. The CDR3 nucleotides are TGTGCCAGCAGTTACTCGTTAGGTCGGGAGCACGAGCAGTACTTC.

This clonotype was detected ten times or more. CDR3 nucleotide sequence: TGTGCCAGCTTCAGGAGCTCTGGAAACACCATATATTTT. It encodes CASFRSSGNTIYF. V usage is TRBV7-2 and J usage is TRBJ1-3; D remains unclear. Germline V CDR1 and CDR2: SGHTA, FQGNSA. V gave up 8 bases and J gave up 0 bases, with 8 bases separating them. The CDR3 length is 13 residues.

There are many counts of this clonotype. V usage is TRBV15 and J usage is TRBJ1-2; no clear D gene. V shed 0 bases and J shed 0 bases, with 11 bases lying between them. CDR3 size: 16 residues. Per the germline V gene, CDR1 is LNHNV and CDR2 is YYDKDF (reference sequence). The CDR3 reads CATSRELALANYGYTF. The CDR3 DNA reads as TGTGCCACCAGCAGAGAATTAGCCCTCGCTAACTATGGCTACACCTTC.

This clonotype has at least ten counts. The chain is built from TRBV3-1 and TRBJ1-1, with a tentative D call TRBD1 (5 bases). The CDR3 length is 14 residues. From germline, CDR1 is LGHDT and CDR2 YNNKEL (reference sequence). V lost 4 bases to trimming and J lost 2 bases, with 11 bases between them. The CDR3 region is CASSRRGVNTEAFF. Written as DNA, the CDR3 is TGTGCCAGCAGCCGTCGGGGCGTCAACACTGAAGCTTTCTTT.

The sample holds a few counts of this clonotype. The chain uses TRBV15 and TRBJ2-3, with 8 bases matching TRBD2. Germline-derived CDR1 and CDR2 are LNHNV and YYDKDF (reference sequence). CDR3 size: 15 residues. Trimming cost V 5 bases and J 2 bases; bases outside gene matches: 6. The CDR3 DNA reads as TGTGCCACCAGCGGCCGGGGGGGATTCACAGATACGCAGTATTTT. It specifies CATSGRGGFTDTQYF. Full variable domain (missing parts from reference TRBV15 and TRBJ2-3): DAMVIQNPRYQVTQFGKPVTLSCSQTLNHNVMYWYQQKSSQAPKLLFHYYDKDFNNEADTPDNFQSRRPNTSFCFLDIRSPGLGDTAMYLCATSGRGGFTDTQYFGPGTRLTVL.

This clonotype was observed many times. V usage is TRBV5-1 and J usage is TRBJ2-2; D gene ambiguous. Germline lookup yields CDR1 SGHRS and CDR2 YFSETQ. The CDR3 length is 13 residues. The V end was cut by 6 bases, the J end by 1 base, with 7 bases between. The CDR3: CASTDGNTGELFF. In DNA form, the CDR3 reads TGCGCCAGCACTGACGGGAACACCGGGGAGCTGTTTTTT.

This clonotype was recorded at least ten times. This chain links TRBV7-2 with TRBJ1-5; 8 bases match TRBD1. The ends lost 2 bases at V and 4 bases at J; junction bases unmatched: 1. CDR1 is SGHTA, CDR2 FQGNSA, per germline. The CDR3 consists of 14 residues. The CDR3 region has the DNA TGTGCCAGCAGCTTAAGACAGGGGAATCAGCCCCAGCATTTT. As protein: CASSLRQGNQPQHF. The whole variable domain, remainder taken from reference TRBV7-2 and TRBJ1-5, is GAGVSQSPSNKVTEKGKDVELRCDPISGHTALYWYRQSLGQGLEFLIYFQGNSAPDKSGLPSDRFSAERTGGSVSTLTIQRTQQEDSAVYLCASSLRQGNQPQHFGDGTRLSIL.

This clonotype showed up just a few times. The rearrangement uses TRBV7-2 and TRBJ2-1, with D perhaps matching TRBD1 (5 bases). With 1 base removed from V and 9 bases from J, the gap between germline ends came to 16 bases. This CDR3 is built from 15 residues. Germline V gene lookup returns CDR1 SGHTA and CDR2 FQGNSA. The CDR3 loop reads CASSLVAGFYSEQFF. The CDR3, as DNA: TGTGCCAGCAGCTTAGTGGCAGGGTTCTATAGTGAGCAGTTCTTC.

This clonotype occurred many times. The chain recombines TRBV13 with TRBJ2-7; 7 bases are shared with TRBD2. Per germline, CDR1 PRHDT and CDR2 FYEKMQ (reference sequence). V was clipped by 5 bases and J by 4 bases; unmatched bases: 11. This CDR3 spans 15 amino acids. The DNA of the CDR3 is TGTGCCAGCAGCAGCGGGTCTAGCGGAGATTACGAGCAGTACTTC. Translation: CASSSGSSGDYEQYF.

This clonotype was seen more than once but under ten times. The J gene is TRBJ1-2, the V gene TRBV4-3; TRBD1 matches at 8 bases. V shed 4 bases, J shed 3 bases, and the junction held 13 bases outside the gene matches. This CDR3 is 17 amino acids long. The germline CDR1 and CDR2 sequences are LGHNA and YSLEER. The CDR3 DNA sequence: TGCGCCAGCAGCCGAACCGAGGGAGCAGGGGGCTACTATGGCTACACCTTC. Protein sequence: CASSRTEGAGGYYGYTF.

The gene calls are TRBV7-8 and TRBJ2-3; D not certain. This CDR3 region has 14 residues. The germline V and J ends were trimmed by 5 bases and 0 bases, with 9 bases remaining between them. The germline gives CDR1 SGHVS, CDR2 FQNEAQ. The CDR3 bases are TGTGCCAGCAGCCCCGACGGCAGCACAGATACGCAGTATTTT. Protein product: CASSPDGSTDTQYF. The full variable domain, with the rest looked up from reference TRBV7-8 and TRBJ2-3, is GAGVSQSPRYKVAKRGQDVALRCDPISGHVSLFWYQQALGQGPEFLTYFQNEAQLDKSGLPSDRFFAERPEGSVSTLKIQRTQQEDSAVYLCASSPDGSTDTQYFGPGTRLTVL.

This clonotype was detected only a few times. V gene TRBV7-9 combines with J gene TRBJ1-2, with 9 bases that match TRBD1. This CDR3 region has 14 residues. The trim removed 1 base at V and 6 bases at J, leaving 3 bases unmatched. Germline V gene lookup returns CDR1 SEHNR and CDR2 FQNEAQ (reference sequence). The CDR3 DNA follows: TGTGCCAGCAGCTTAGGACAGGGGGAGAATGGCTACACCTTC. It specifies CASSLGQGENGYTF.

This clonotype has ten or more counts. The CDR3, as DNA: TGTGCCAGCGCCTCGACAGTCACTAATGAAAAACTGTTTTTT. This codes for CASASTVTNEKLFF. This chain joins TRBV2 and TRBJ1-4; weak D call: TRBD1 (5 bases). The ends were cut back, 8 bases at V and 2 bases at J, with 12 bases in the middle. The CDR3 has 14 residues. Germline V gene data show CDR1 as SNHLY and CDR2 as FYNNEI.

This clonotype showed up many times. This chain uses TRBV5-1 with TRBJ2-5, with D possibly matching TRBD1 (5 bases). V was clipped by 1 base and J by 1 base, with 11 bases between them. The germline CDR1 and CDR2 sequences are SGHRS and YFSETQ. This CDR3 spans 15 amino acids. Written as DNA, the CDR3 is TGCGCCAGCAGCTTGAAGGGGCTAACCCAAGAGACCCAGTACTTC. Protein product: CASSLKGLTQETQYF.

This clonotype was counted between two and nine times. The chain has TRBV11-2 and TRBJ1-5; 7 bases match TRBD1. This CDR3 has 14 amino acids. Per the germline V gene, CDR1 is SGHAT and CDR2 is FQNNGV. Losses at the gene ends were 4 bases for V and 6 bases for J; bases not matched to a gene: 6. This chain's CDR3 is CASSSDRFSQPQHF. DNA of the CDR3: TGTGCCAGCAGCTCGGACAGGTTTAGTCAGCCCCAGCATTTT. The full variable domain, in which reference TRBV11-2 and TRBJ1-5 provide the parts outside the CDR3, is EAGVAQSPRYKIIEKRQSVAFWCNPISGHATLYWYQQILGQGPKLLIQFQNNGVVDDSQLPKDRFSAERLKGVDSTLKIQPAKLEDSAVYLCASSSDRFSQPQHFGDGTRLSIL.

This clonotype was counted between two and nine times. V is TRBV5-4 and J is TRBJ2-7; the D gene is possibly TRBD1 (5 bases). This CDR3 comprises 14 residues. The germline gives CDR1 SGHNT, CDR2 YYREEE (reference sequence). Trimming cost V 3 bases and J 6 bases, with 16 bases left between them. CDR3: CASSSQSRVLEQYF. In nucleotides, the CDR3 is TGTGCCAGCAGCTCGCAATCCAGGGTGCTCGAGCAGTACTTC.

This clonotype was counted at least ten times. The chain recombines TRBV12-3 or TRBV12-4 with TRBJ2-5; 12 bases match TRBD2. This CDR3 contains 15 residues. The trim removed 6 bases at V and 5 bases at J, leaving 7 bases unmatched. The CDR3 loop is CASRPSGTSGETQYF. DNA of the CDR3: TGTGCCAGCAGGCCCTCCGGGACTAGCGGGGAGACCCAGTACTTC.

V is TRBV9 and J is TRBJ2-1, with 9 bases matching TRBD2. CDR1 and CDR2 from the germline V gene are SGDLS and YYNGEE. With V trimmed by 3 bases and J by 7 bases, 5 bases remained unmatched. This CDR3 is built from 14 residues. CDR3 nucleotide sequence: TGTGCCAGCAGCGCTAGCGGGGTGGGGAATGAGCAGTTCTTC. Translated, it gives CASSASGVGNEQFF.

This clonotype was counted ten times or more. J is TRBJ2-6 and V is TRBV21-1; the DNA was not used to check the table's D call, TRBD2. TRBV21-1 is a pseudogene locus. CDR3 length: 14 residues. This CDR3 reads CASVLECRANVLTF. As DNA, the CDR3 is TGTGCCAGCGTCCTGGAGTGCCGGGCCAACGTCCTGACTTTC.

This clonotype was seen many times. The V call is TRBV24-1, the J call TRBJ2-5; D call uncertain. Looked up from germline, CDR1 is KGHDR and CDR2 is SFDVKD. The CDR3 is 14 residues long. Trimming removed 2 bases at V and 4 bases at J, with 10 bases between. CDR3 protein: CATSDSLLGETQYF. The CDR3 region has the DNA TGTGCCACCAGTGATTCGCTCCTGGGAGAGACCCAGTACTTC.

This clonotype has just a few counts. The chain couples TRBV9 to TRBJ2-1, with 8 bases lining up with TRBD2. Germline CDR1 and CDR2: SGDLS and YYNGEE. V lost 0 bases and J lost 7; bases outside the gene matches: 6. This CDR3 region has 15 residues. Here the CDR3 reads CASSVGWGLGNEQFF. The DNA for the CDR3 is TGTGCCAGCAGCGTAGGATGGGGACTAGGGAATGAGCAGTTCTTC.

The V and J genes are TRBV5-8 and TRBJ1-2, with 7 bases fitting TRBD1. The CDR3 has 15 residues. In germline, CDR1 is SGHTS, CDR2 YDEGEE. V trimming: 0 bases; J trimming: 4 bases; junction bases outside the gene matches: 6. The CDR3 loop reads CASSLGGRGAYGYTF. In DNA, the CDR3 is TGTGCCAGCAGCTTGGGAGGCAGGGGGGCCTATGGCTACACCTTC.

This clonotype was found many times. V gene TRBV20-1 combines with J gene TRBJ2-7; TRBD2 matches 8 bases. Per germline, CDR1 DFQATT and CDR2 SNEGSKA (reference sequence). The CDR3 has 14 residues. Germline trimming cut 5 bases from V and 7 bases from J; bases unmatched to any gene: 13. CDR3 DNA sequence: TGCAGTGCTGGAAGGCGGGGGGCCGCAAAAGAGCAGTACTTC. Protein product: CSAGRRGAAKEQYF.

This clonotype was detected ten times or more. The chain couples TRBV5-1 to TRBJ2-7, with unresolved D. CDR3 size: 14 residues. CDR1 and CDR2 (germline): SGHRS, YFSETQ. V was trimmed by 4 bases and J by 2 bases, leaving 13 bases between them. CDR3 nucleotide sequence: TGCGCCAGCAGCAATCCGGGTTCCACCTACGAGCAGTACTTC. Translating it yields CASSNPGSTYEQYF.

In its sample, this clonotype was seen a few times. CDR3 in amino acids: CSARADRETQYF. The CDR3 nucleotides are TGCAGTGCTAGAGCGGACAGGGAGACCCAGTACTTC. The chain is built from TRBV20-1 and TRBJ2-5, with 7 positions matching TRBD1. This CDR3 region has 12 residues. Germline loops: CDR1 DFQATT, CDR2 SNEGSKA (reference sequence). With V trimmed by 1 base and J by 5 bases, 1 base remained unmatched.

This clonotype has more than one count but fewer than ten. The chain joins TRBV5-6 to TRBJ1-5; TRBD1 matches at 9 bases. Germline CDR1 is SGHDT and CDR2 is YYEEEE. The ends lost 5 bases at V and 0 bases at J; junction bases unmatched: 3. The CDR3 runs 15 residues. In DNA, the CDR3 is TGTGCCAGCAGACAGGGACAGGGTAGCAATCAGCCCCAGCATTTT. Encoded protein: CASRQGQGSNQPQHF.

This clonotype came up many times. The chain recombines TRBV7-2 with TRBJ2-7; D is unresolved. V gave up 2 bases and J gave up 4 bases, with 6 bases separating them. The CDR3 has 12 amino acids. Per the germline V gene, CDR1 is SGHTA and CDR2 is FQGNSA. CDR3 in DNA: TGTGCCAGCAGCTTAACCGGGTACGAGCAGTACTTC. Translated, it gives CASSLTGYEQYF.

This clonotype was found many times. V gene TRBV6-5 combines with J gene TRBJ2-3; D unclear. V lost 6 bases to trimming and J lost 6 bases, with 7 bases between them. This CDR3 region has 11 residues. CDR1 is MNHEY, CDR2 SVGAGI, per germline. The CDR3 loop is CASRGRDTQYF. The CDR3 nucleotides are TGTGCCAGCAGAGGACGGGATACGCAGTATTTT.

The table lists this clonotype with many counts. The chain couples TRBV11-2 to TRBJ1-2; TRBD1 might be the D (5 bases). The CDR3 loop spans 12 amino acids. The germline V gene has CDR1 SGHAT and CDR2 FQNNGV. V gave up 2 bases and J gave up 4 bases, with 5 bases separating them. The CDR3 DNA reads TGTGCCAGCAGCTTACAGGGCTATGGCTACACCTTC. This encodes CASSLQGYGYTF.

This clonotype was counted a few times. This chain joins TRBV4-2 and TRBJ1-2, with 7 bases that match TRBD1. The CDR3 extends over 16 amino acids. Losses at the gene ends were 3 bases for V and 4 bases for J; bases not matched to a gene: 11. Germline CDR1 LGHNA, CDR2 YNFKEQ. The CDR3 loop is CASSHPTGAEAYGYTF. The CDR3 region has the DNA TGTGCCAGCAGCCATCCCACAGGGGCAGAAGCCTATGGCTACACCTTC.

V and J are TRBV7-9 and TRBJ2-5; 12 nucleotides match TRBD2. The J segment lost 6 bases and the V segment lost 5 bases, leaving 4 bases of the junction unmatched. The germline V gene has CDR1 SEHNR and CDR2 FQNEAQ (reference sequence). The CDR3 consists of 14 residues. This CDR3 is CASSSGLAGKTQYF. The CDR3 DNA reads TGTGCCAGCAGCAGCGGACTAGCGGGAAAGACCCAGTACTTC.

This clonotype was counted many times. This sequence joins TRBV29-1 and TRBJ2-1; D not certain. The germline gives CDR1 SQVTM, CDR2 ANQGSEA. V was pared by 7 bases and J by 9 bases, with 13 bases between. The CDR3 is 11 amino acids. This CDR3 is CSGSLEAEQFF. CDR3 in DNA: TGCAGCGGATCGCTAGAGGCTGAGCAGTTCTTC.